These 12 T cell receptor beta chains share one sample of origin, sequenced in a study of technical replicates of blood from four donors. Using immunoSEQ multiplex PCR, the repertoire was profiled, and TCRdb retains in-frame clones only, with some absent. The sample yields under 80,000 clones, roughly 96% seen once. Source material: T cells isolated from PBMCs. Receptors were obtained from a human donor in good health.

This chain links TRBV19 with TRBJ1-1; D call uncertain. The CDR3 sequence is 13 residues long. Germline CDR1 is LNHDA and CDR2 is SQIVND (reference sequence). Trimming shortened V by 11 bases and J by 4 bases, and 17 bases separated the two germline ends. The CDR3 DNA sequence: TGTGCCTCCCATCAGGTCTCGGCCACTGAAGCTTTCTTT. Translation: CASHQVSATEAFF.

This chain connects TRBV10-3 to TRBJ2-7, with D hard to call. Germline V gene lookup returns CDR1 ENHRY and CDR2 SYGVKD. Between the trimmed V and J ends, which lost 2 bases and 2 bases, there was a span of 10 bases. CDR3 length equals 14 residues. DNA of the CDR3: TGTGCCATCAGTGAGACGGGTTTAACCTACGAGCAGTACTTC. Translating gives CAISETGLTYEQYF.

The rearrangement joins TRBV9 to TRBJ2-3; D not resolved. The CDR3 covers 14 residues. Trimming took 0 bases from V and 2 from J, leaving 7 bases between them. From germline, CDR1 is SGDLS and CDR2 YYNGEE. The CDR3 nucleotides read TGTGCCAGCAGCGTAGCGGTATACACAGATACGCAGTATTTT. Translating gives CASSVAVYTDTQYF.

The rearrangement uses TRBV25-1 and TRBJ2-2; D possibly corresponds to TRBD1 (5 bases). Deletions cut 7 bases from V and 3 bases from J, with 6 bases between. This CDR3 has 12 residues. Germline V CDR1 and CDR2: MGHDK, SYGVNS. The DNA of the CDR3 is TGTGCCAGCACCAGGGACACCGGGGAGCTGTTTTTT. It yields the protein CASTRDTGELFF.

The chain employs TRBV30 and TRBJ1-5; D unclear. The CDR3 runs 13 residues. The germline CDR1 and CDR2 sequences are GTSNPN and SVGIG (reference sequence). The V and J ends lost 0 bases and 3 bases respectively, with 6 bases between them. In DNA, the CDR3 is TGTGCCTGGAGTGTTACAAACAATCAGCCCCAGCATTTT. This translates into CAWSVTNNQPQHF.

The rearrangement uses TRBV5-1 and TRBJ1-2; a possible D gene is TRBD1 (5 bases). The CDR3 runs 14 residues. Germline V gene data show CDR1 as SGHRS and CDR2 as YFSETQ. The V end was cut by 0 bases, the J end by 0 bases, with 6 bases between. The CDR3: CASSLDRPNYGYTF. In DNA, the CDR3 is TGCGCCAGCAGCTTGGACAGGCCTAACTATGGCTACACCTTC.

The chain's CDR3 is CASSFASGTYEQYF. The CDR3 DNA reads as TGCGCCAGCAGCTTTGCTAGCGGAACCTACGAGCAGTACTTC. V is TRBV5-1 and J is TRBJ2-7; TRBD2 aligns across 7 bases. V trimming: 2 bases; J trimming: 2 bases; junction bases outside the gene matches: 4. The germline CDR1 and CDR2 sequences are SGHRS and YFSETQ. The CDR3 runs to 14 residues.

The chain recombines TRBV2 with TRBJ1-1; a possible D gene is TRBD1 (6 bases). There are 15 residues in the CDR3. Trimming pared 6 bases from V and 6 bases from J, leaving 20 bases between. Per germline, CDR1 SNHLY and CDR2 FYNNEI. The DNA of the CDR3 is TGTGCCAGCAGAGTTATGGGGGGGCTAGATTCTGAAGCTTTCTTT. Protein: CASRVMGGLDSEAFF. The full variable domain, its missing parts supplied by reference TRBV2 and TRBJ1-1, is EPEVTQTPSHQVTQMGQEVILRCVPISNHLYFYWYRQILGQKVEFLVSFYNNEISEKSEIFDDQFSVERPDGSNFTLKIRSTKLEDSAMYFCASRVMGGLDSEAFFGQGTRLTVV.

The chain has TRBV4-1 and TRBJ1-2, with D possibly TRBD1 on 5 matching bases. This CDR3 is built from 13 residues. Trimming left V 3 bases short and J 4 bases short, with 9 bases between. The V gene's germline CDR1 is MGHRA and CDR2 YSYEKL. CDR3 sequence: CASSHRARYGYTF. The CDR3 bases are TGCGCCAGCAGCCACAGGGCCCGCTATGGCTACACCTTC.

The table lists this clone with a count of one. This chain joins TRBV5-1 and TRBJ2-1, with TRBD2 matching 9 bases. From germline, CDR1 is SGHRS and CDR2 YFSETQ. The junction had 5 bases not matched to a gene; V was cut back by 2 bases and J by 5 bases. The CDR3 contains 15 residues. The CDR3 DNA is TGCGCCAGCAGCTTTAGCGGGAGTAACGACAATGAGCAGTTCTTC. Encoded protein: CASSFSGSNDNEQFF.

Written as DNA, the CDR3 is TGTGCCAGCAGCTTAACAGGTCCAGGTGAAAAACTGTTTTTT. Its translation is CASSLTGPGEKLFF. This rearrangement joins TRBV7-9 to TRBJ1-4; perhaps TRBD1 as D (5 bases). Germline CDR1 and CDR2: SEHNR and FQNEAQ (reference sequence). Trimming shortened V by 2 bases and J by 7 bases, and 11 bases separated the two germline ends. This CDR3 has 14 amino acids.

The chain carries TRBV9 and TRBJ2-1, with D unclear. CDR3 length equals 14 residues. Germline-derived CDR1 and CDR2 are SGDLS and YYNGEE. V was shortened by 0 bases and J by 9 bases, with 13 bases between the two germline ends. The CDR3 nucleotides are TGTGCCAGCAGCGTAGGCGGTGGAAGAACTGAGCAGTTCTTC. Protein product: CASSVGGGRTEQFF.